This TCR beta chain was observed in a study of technical replicates of blood from several donors (dated by TCRdb to between 2016 and 2019). The CDR3, from cysteine to phenylalanine, totals 16 residues. Left in the record is the CDR3 DNA by itself, 48 bases read in frame from the first base. After removal of 4 bases from V and 8 bases from J, the junction retains 13 bases not matched to a gene. The germline V gene sets CDR1 to SGDLS and CDR2 to YYNGEE. Receptor libraries were prepared by the immunoSEQ multiplex PCR assay. Imported from immuneACCESS, the table was reduced by TCRdb to in-frame sequences with V and J called. These copies leave out some clones; in studies compared against another copy, an unresolved V gene accounts for under half, and the cause of the remainder is not known. The sample table lists 80,000 or so clones, about 94% of them with a count of one. Together, the top ten hold roughly 0.4% of the sample.

As to this clone: Its antigen is still unknown. No much larger clonotype is one base removed from it; base qualities were not supplied.

The chain was built from TRBV9 and TRBJ2-1, with 9 bases aligning to TRBD2. The clonotype comes from a human donor in good health. Sample: T cells isolated from PBMCs. The CDR3 amino acid sequence is: CASSPRAGGRSHEQFF. The DNA reads TGTGCCAGCAGCCCCAGAGCGGGAGGCCGCAGCCATGAGCAGTTCTTC.